Following are 17 T cell receptor beta chains from one sample sequenced in a study of OX40 agonist ivuxolimab in advanced cancers. The method was immunoSEQ multiplex PCR; TCRdb's version includes in-frame clones alone and lacks a portion of them. The table includes about 82,000 clones, more than 80% detected once. Here the sequenced sample was CD4+ or CD8+ T cells sorted from blood, taken in a trial of the OX40 agonist ivuxolimab. Receptor source: an adult with an advanced solid tumor such as melanoma, head and neck, liver or kidney cancer.

The chain employs TRBV19 and TRBJ1-1; D is ambiguous. The germline CDR1 and CDR2 sequences are LNHDA and SQIVND (reference sequence). With 6 bases removed from V and 11 bases from J, the gap between germline ends came to 22 bases. The CDR3 is 14 residues long. CDR3 sequence (DNA): TGTGCCAGTAGCTCCGAGCAGCTATGGGCACCGGCTTTCTTT. Its translation: CASSSEQLWAPAFF.

The V gene is TRBV2, the J gene TRBJ1-5; TRBD1 matches at 11 bases. Germline V gives CDR1 SNHLY, CDR2 FYNNEI. This CDR3 is built from 14 residues. V was clipped by 7 bases and J by 5 bases; unmatched bases: 4. The CDR3 DNA reads TGTGCCAGCAACGGGGACAGGGGGGATCAGCCCCAGCATTTT. Translating it yields CASNGDRGDQPQHF.

This CDR3 is CASSQDLQDTQYF. CDR3 bases: TGCGCCAGCAGCCAAGATCTACAGGATACGCAGTATTTT. V is TRBV4-3 and J is TRBJ2-3, with D uncertain. CDR3 length: 13 residues. V was trimmed by 0 bases and J by 6 bases, leaving 7 bases between them. CDR1 and CDR2 (germline): LGHNA, YSLEER.

The chain recombines TRBV9 with TRBJ2-2; D ambiguous. Per germline, CDR1 SGDLS and CDR2 YYNGEE. The CDR3 contains 15 residues. With 0 bases removed from V and 0 bases from J, the gap between germline ends came to 6 bases. CDR3 coding DNA: TGTGCCAGCAGCGTAGCAATTTCGAACACCGGGGAGCTGTTTTTT. Amino acid sequence: CASSVAISNTGELFF. Filled out from reference TRBV9 and TRBJ2-2, the complete variable domain reads DSGVTQTPKHLITATGQRVTLRCSPRSGDLSVYWYQQSLDQGLQFLIQYYNGEERAKGNILERFSAQQFPDLHSELNLSSLELGDSALYFCASSVAISNTGELFFGEGSRLTVL.

The chain employs TRBV28 and TRBJ1-2, with 7 positions matching TRBD1. Germline V CDR1 and CDR2: MDHEN, SYDVKM. The junction had 7 bases not matched to a gene; V was cut back by 5 bases and J by 7 bases. This CDR3 has 13 residues. This chain's CDR3 is CASSLGQVGGYTF. The CDR3 DNA reads as TGTGCCAGCAGTCTAGGACAGGTTGGTGGCTACACCTTC.

The table lists this clone with a few counts. This chain connects TRBV28 to TRBJ2-6; 9 positions match TRBD2. The CDR3 spans 18 residues. In germline, CDR1 is MDHEN, CDR2 SYDVKM. Germline trimming cut 2 bases from V and 0 bases from J; bases unmatched to any gene: 5. CDR3 DNA: TGTGCCAGCAGTTTAGTAGCGGGGGCCTTCTCTGGGGCCAACGTCCTGACTTTC. Its translation: CASSLVAGAFSGANVLTF. The full variable domain, completed using reference TRBV28 and TRBJ2-6, is DVKVTQSSRYLVKRTGEKVFLECVQDMDHENMFWYRQDPGLGLRLIYFSYDVKMKEKGDIPEGYSVSREKKERFSLILESASTNQTSMYLCASSLVAGAFSGANVLTFGAGSRLTVL.

This clone was detected only once. This sequence joins TRBV5-1 and TRBJ2-2; 9 bases map to TRBD1. V trimming: 5 bases; J trimming: 1 base; junction bases outside the gene matches: 6. CDR3 length: 16 amino acids. Looked up from germline, CDR1 is SGHRS and CDR2 is YFSETQ. In nucleotides, the CDR3 is TGCGCCAGCAGTTCTAACAGGGGGCTGAACACCGGGGAGCTGTTTTTT. It encodes CASSSNRGLNTGELFF.

The chain is built from TRBV29-1 and TRBJ2-5; D call uncertain. V was pared by 6 bases and J by 1 base, with 15 bases between. Per the germline V gene, CDR1 is SQVTM and CDR2 is ANQGSEA. CDR3 length equals 14 residues. As DNA, the CDR3 is TGCAGCGTGTCCCGGATATCCACCCAAGAGACCCAGTACTTC. It codes for CSVSRISTQETQYF. The variable domain in full, completed from reference TRBV29-1 and TRBJ2-5, reads SAVISQKPSRDICQRGTSLTIQCQVDSQVTMMFWYRQQPGQSLTLIATANQGSEATYESGFVIDKFPISRPNLTFSTLTVSNMSPEDSSIYLCSVSRISTQETQYFGPGTRLLVL.

The V gene is TRBV11-2, the J gene TRBJ2-5; 8 bases fit TRBD2. Per germline, CDR1 SGHAT and CDR2 FQNNGV. The CDR3 is 16 amino acids. V lost 5 bases and J lost 3; bases outside the gene matches: 11. The CDR3 sequence: CASSLGVAGPKETQYF. CDR3 bases: TGTGCCAGCAGCCTAGGAGTAGCGGGGCCTAAAGAGACCCAGTACTTC.

The genes are TRBV18 and TRBJ2-5; TRBD1 matches 9 bases. Germline CDR1 reads KGHSH; CDR2 reads LQKENI. V shed 2 bases and J 1 base; nucleotides not matched to a gene: 2. This CDR3 spans 15 amino acids. The chain's CDR3 is CASSPGQGLQETQYF. The DNA of the CDR3 is TGTGCCAGCTCACCAGGACAGGGGCTCCAAGAGACCCAGTACTTC.

This chain uses TRBV18 with TRBJ2-7; 7 nucleotides agree with TRBD1. CDR3 size: 15 residues. From germline, CDR1 is KGHSH and CDR2 LQKENI. Trimming took 3 bases from V and 2 from J; bases not matched to a gene: 7. CDR3 nucleotide sequence: TGTGCCAGCTCACCCCAAAGGGACAGTGCCTACGAGCAGTACTTC. As protein: CASSPQRDSAYEQYF.

The chain is built from TRBV14 and TRBJ1-6; perhaps TRBD1 as D (5 bases). Trimming cost V 8 bases and J 10 bases, with 15 bases left between them. Per the germline V gene, CDR1 is SGHDN and CDR2 is FVKESK. The CDR3 totals 13 residues. The CDR3 DNA sequence: TGTGCCAGCCGGGGGTCTTGGGGATCACCCCTCCACTTT. Protein sequence: CASRGSWGSPLHF. The full variable domain, with the rest looked up from reference TRBV14 and TRBJ1-6, is EAGVTQFPSHSVIEKGQTVTLRCDPISGHDNLYWYRRVMGKEIKFLLHFVKESKQDESGMPNNRFLAERTGGTYSTLKVQPAELEDSGVYFCASRGSWGSPLHFGNGTRLTVT.

The rearrangement links TRBV5-1 to TRBJ2-1, with TRBD2 identical over 8 bases. The CDR3 is 15 residues long. V lost 7 bases and J lost 5; bases outside the gene matches: 11. CDR1 and CDR2 (germline): SGHRS, YFSETQ. As DNA, the CDR3 is TGCGCCAGCGAACCATTCGCGGGGGGAAACAATGAGCAGTTCTTC. Protein product: CASEPFAGGNNEQFF.

The V gene is TRBV5-4, the J gene TRBJ2-7; 8 nucleotides match TRBD1. After removal of 4 bases from V and 1 base from J, the junction contained 1 base not matched to a gene. This CDR3 contains 13 residues. Looked up from germline, CDR1 is SGHNT and CDR2 is YYREEE (reference sequence). The CDR3 bases are TGTGCCAGCAGCGGACAGGGTTCCTACGAGCAGTACTTC. It specifies CASSGQGSYEQYF.

The rearrangement joins TRBV4-1 to TRBJ1-2; TRBD1 matches at 8 bases. With 6 bases clipped from V and 4 bases from J, the junction kept 10 bases outside the gene matches. Germline CDR1 and CDR2: MGHRA and YSYEKL. This CDR3 contains 15 residues. The CDR3 nucleotides read TGCGCCAGCAGAACAATACAGGGGGGCGCCTATGGCTACACCTTC. This gives the protein CASRTIQGGAYGYTF.

J is TRBJ1-5 and V is TRBV19; D ambiguous. V was clipped by 5 bases and J by 3 bases, with 14 bases between them. The CDR3 totals 15 residues. Germline-derived CDR1 and CDR2 are LNHDA and SQIVND (reference sequence). CDR3 loop: CASSPAGRVNQPQHF. CDR3 coding DNA: TGTGCCAGTAGTCCGGCGGGGAGGGTCAATCAGCCCCAGCATTTT.

The rearrangement joins TRBV29-1 to TRBJ1-2; TRBD1 agrees at 12 bases. The germline gives CDR1 SQVTM, CDR2 ANQGSEA. J gave up 6 bases and V 7 bases, and 3 bases lay outside the gene matches. The CDR3 covers 12 residues. The CDR3 protein is CSARDRGHGYTF. In DNA form, the CDR3 reads TGCAGCGCTAGGGACAGGGGGCATGGCTACACCTTC.